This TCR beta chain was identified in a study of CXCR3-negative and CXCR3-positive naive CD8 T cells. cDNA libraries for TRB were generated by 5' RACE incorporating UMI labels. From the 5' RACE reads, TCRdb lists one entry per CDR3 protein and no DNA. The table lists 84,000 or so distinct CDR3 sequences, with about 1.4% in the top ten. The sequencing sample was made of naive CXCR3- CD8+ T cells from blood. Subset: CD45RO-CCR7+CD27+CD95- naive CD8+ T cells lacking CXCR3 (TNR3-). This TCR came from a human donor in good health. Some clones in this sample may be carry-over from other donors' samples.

CDR3 region: CASSERSDRRVSSYEQYF. This rearrangement joins TRBV12-1 to TRBJ2-7. TRBV12-1 corresponds to a pseudogene. CDR3 length: 18 amino acids.